The 23 T cell receptor beta chains given below trace back to one sample, sequenced in a study of blood T cell repertoires in COVID-19. Assay: immunoSEQ multiplex PCR; the TCRdb copy retains only in-frame clones and omits some. The sample gives approximately 82,000 clones, approximately 92% of which show up once; roughly 6.6% is in the top ten. Sequencing was carried out using peripheral blood. Source of these receptors: a woman aged 55 to 70 with active COVID-19.

The rearrangement links TRBV6-1 to TRBJ2-1, with D perhaps matching TRBD2 (5 bases). V gave up 2 bases and J gave up 5 bases, with 16 bases separating them. This CDR3 contains 16 residues. The germline V gene encodes CDR1 MNHNS and CDR2 SASEGT. DNA of the CDR3: TGTGCCAGCAGTGAATTCGGGGTTCTGTTGGACAATGAGCAGTTCTTC. Protein: CASSEFGVLLDNEQFF.

This chain uses TRBV4-1 with TRBJ2-3, with 10 bases lining up with TRBD2. This CDR3 contains 15 residues. From germline, CDR1 is MGHRA and CDR2 YSYEKL. J lost 3 bases, V lost 4 bases, and 4 bases had no gene match. The CDR3 DNA reads as TGCGCCAGCAGCCCCGGGACTAGCGTAACAGATACGCAGTATTTT. As protein: CASSPGTSVTDTQYF.

The CDR3 is CASSRDRDYNEQFF. The CDR3 DNA reads as TGCGCCAGCAGCAGGGACAGGGACTACAATGAGCAGTTCTTC. The V gene is TRBV5-1, the J gene TRBJ2-1; TRBD1 matches 9 bases. The CDR3 is 14 amino acids. J was trimmed by 3 bases and V by 4 bases; bases with no gene match: 2. The germline CDR1 and CDR2 sequences are SGHRS and YFSETQ.

The chain links TRBV9 to TRBJ2-7, with TRBD2 identical over 8 bases. CDR1 SGDLS and CDR2 YYNGEE come from the germline V gene. V was clipped by 7 bases and J by 8 bases; unmatched bases: 23. The length of the CDR3 is 17 residues. For the CDR3, the DNA is TGTGCCAGCCGCGGTGCCTCACGGGGGGGCGGGGGAGAGAAGCAGTACTTC. Its translation: CASRGASRGGGGEKQYF.

The chain joins TRBV7-2 to TRBJ2-2; the match to TRBD1 covers 8 bases. V dropped 2 bases and J dropped 5; count of bases not matched to a gene: 4. The CDR3 extends over 15 amino acids. Germline lookup yields CDR1 SGHTA and CDR2 FQGNSA. CDR3 bases: TGTGCCAGCAGCTTAAACAGGGGGGAAACCGGGGAGCTGTTTTTT. It translates to CASSLNRGETGELFF.

The chain employs TRBV9 and TRBJ2-7, with 11 bases that match TRBD1. Germline V lookup: CDR1 SGDLS, CDR2 YYNGEE. V lost 3 bases, J lost 3 bases, and 2 bases stayed unmatched. The CDR3 totals 14 residues. For the CDR3, the DNA is TGTGCCAGCAGCGCGGGACAGGGGGTCTACGAGCAGTACTTC. Encoded protein: CASSAGQGVYEQYF.

The sample holds one count of this clone. This chain joins TRBV2 and TRBJ2-7; TRBD2 is a possible D gene (7 bases). CDR3 length: 14 amino acids. Trimming shortened V by 4 bases and J by 3 bases, and 13 bases separated the two germline ends. In germline, CDR1 is SNHLY, CDR2 FYNNEI. DNA of the CDR3: TGTGCCAGCAGTGGAGGAAGGGGGGGCTACGAGCAGTACTTC. It yields the protein CASSGGRGGYEQYF.

The chain is built from TRBV6-5 and TRBJ2-3, with 8 bases identical to TRBD2. V lost 7 bases, J lost 0 bases, and 6 bases stayed unmatched. Germline-derived CDR1 and CDR2 are MNHEY and SVGAGI. This CDR3 has 15 amino acids. Here the CDR3 reads CASKRLAFSTDTQYF. The CDR3 region has the DNA TGTGCCAGCAAAAGACTAGCGTTTAGCACAGATACGCAGTATTTT.

V gene TRBV27 combines with J gene TRBJ1-6; TRBD1 matches at 11 bases. Germline loops: CDR1 MNHEY, CDR2 SMNVEV (reference sequence). The CDR3 consists of 16 residues. J lost 8 bases, V lost 5 bases, and 8 bases had no gene match. CDR3 residues: CASSPGQGAFYSPLHF. Written as DNA, the CDR3 is TGTGCCAGCAGTCCCGGACAGGGGGCTTTTTATTCACCCCTCCACTTT.

The V and J genes are TRBV6-6 and TRBJ1-5; D not certain. Between the trimmed V and J ends, which lost 4 bases and 1 base, there was a span of 14 bases. Germline-derived CDR1 and CDR2 are MNHNY and SVGAGI (reference sequence). The CDR3 runs to 16 residues. CDR3 nucleotide sequence: TGTGCCAGCAGTTCGGATCGGTTCGGGAGCAATCAGCCCCAGCATTTT. This encodes CASSSDRFGSNQPQHF.

The chain is built from TRBV9 and TRBJ2-5, with 7 bases lining up with TRBD2. Germline V gene sequence: CDR1 SGDLS, CDR2 YYNGEE. V shed 6 bases, J shed 5 bases, and the junction held 13 bases outside the gene matches. The CDR3 is 15 amino acids. This CDR3 reads CASTYGEGSAETQYF. The DNA for the CDR3 is TGTGCCAGCACCTATGGGGAGGGGTCGGCGGAGACCCAGTACTTC.

The genes are TRBV15 and TRBJ2-7; the match to TRBD1 covers 9 bases. CDR3 size: 15 residues. The trim removed 0 bases at V and 5 bases at J, leaving 5 bases unmatched. Germline V lookup: CDR1 LNHNV, CDR2 YYDKDF (reference sequence). The CDR3 loop reads CATSREEHRGHEQYF. The CDR3 nucleotides are TGTGCCACCAGCAGAGAGGAGCACAGGGGGCACGAGCAGTACTTC.

This clone was seen only once. This sequence joins TRBV10-3 and TRBJ1-1; tentative D call: TRBD1 (5 bases). The V end lost 7 bases, the J end lost 0 bases, and 15 bases lay between the germline ends. Germline V gene data show CDR1 as ENHRY and CDR2 as SYGVKD. The CDR3 spans 15 residues. CDR3 DNA sequence: TGTGCCATCAAGGCTCGGGCAGGGATGAACACTGAAGCTTTCTTT. Its translation is CAIKARAGMNTEAFF.

V usage is TRBV19 and J usage is TRBJ2-1; 9 bases line up with TRBD1. This CDR3 region has 15 residues. V was pared by 5 bases and J by 2 bases, with 4 bases of the junction left unmatched. Germline lookup yields CDR1 LNHDA and CDR2 SQIVND (reference sequence). CDR3: CASSLGTGTYNEQFF. The CDR3 nucleotides are TGTGCCAGTAGTTTGGGGACAGGGACCTACAATGAGCAGTTCTTC.

The rearrangement uses TRBV11-3 and TRBJ2-2, with D perhaps TRBD1 (6 bases). This CDR3 is built from 16 residues. Trimming removed 1 base at V and 3 bases at J, with 12 bases between. CDR1 is SGHNT, CDR2 YENEEA, per germline. The CDR3 coding sequence is TGTGCCAGCAGCTTAGGGGGACACCCGTACACCGGGGAGCTGTTTTTT. This sequence encodes CASSLGGHPYTGELFF.

The V and J genes are TRBV7-2 and TRBJ2-6, with D uncertain. Germline CDR1 SGHTA, CDR2 FQGNSA. This CDR3 is built from 18 residues. Trimming removed 3 bases from V and 0 bases from J, with 15 bases in between. Here the CDR3 reads CASSFKHLIHSGANVLTF. The CDR3 DNA reads TGTGCCAGCAGCTTCAAGCACCTCATTCACTCTGGGGCCAACGTCCTGACTTTC.

This chain uses TRBV12-3 or TRBV12-4 with TRBJ1-6, with 7 bases matching TRBD1. Trimming removed 5 bases from V and 10 bases from J; junction bases left unmatched: 5. The CDR3 loop spans 13 amino acids. The CDR3 region is CASSPDRASPLHF. CDR3 bases: TGTGCCAGCAGTCCCGACAGGGCCTCACCCCTCCACTTT.

V and J are TRBV18 and TRBJ2-1; D not resolved. CDR3 length equals 14 residues. The germline V gene has CDR1 KGHSH and CDR2 LQKENI. V was cut by 3 bases and J by 7 bases, with 13 bases left in between. The CDR3 sequence is CASSPFNEHNEQFF. CDR3 coding DNA: TGTGCCAGCTCACCGTTCAATGAACATAATGAGCAGTTCTTC.

The chain employs TRBV28 and TRBJ2-7, with 7 positions matching TRBD2. Germline V gives CDR1 MDHEN, CDR2 SYDVKM. The junction had 4 bases not matched to a gene; V was cut back by 1 base and J by 7 bases. This CDR3 has 13 residues. Written as DNA, the CDR3 is TGTGCCAGCAGTTTATCAACCGGGAGGGAGCAGTACTTC. It specifies CASSLSTGREQYF.

V and J are TRBV5-5 and TRBJ1-5; 7 positions agree with TRBD1. The germline V gene encodes CDR1 SGHKS and CDR2 YYEKEE (reference sequence). Germline trimming cut 3 bases from V and 3 bases from J; bases unmatched to any gene: 3. CDR3 size: 14 residues. CDR3 loop: CASSWGTDNQPQHF. The CDR3, as DNA: TGTGCCAGCAGCTGGGGGACAGACAATCAGCCCCAGCATTTT.

The chain employs TRBV7-3 and TRBJ1-1, with D perhaps matching TRBD1 (5 bases). Germline CDR1 reads SGHTA; CDR2 reads FQGTGA. This CDR3 contains 13 residues. Deletions cut 2 bases from V and 4 bases from J, with 8 bases between. For the CDR3, the DNA is TGTGCCAGCAGCTTACAGGGTGCCACTGAAGCTTTCTTT. Translation gives CASSLQGATEAFF.

The J gene is TRBJ1-1, the V gene TRBV6-5, with D unresolved. V lost 7 bases, J lost 2 bases, and 11 bases lay in between. CDR3 length: 13 residues. Germline assignment: CDR1 MNHEY and CDR2 SVGAGI. The CDR3 spells CASKRARNTEAFF. The CDR3 coding sequence is TGTGCCAGCAAGAGGGCGAGAAACACTGAAGCTTTCTTT.

This sequence joins TRBV5-4 and TRBJ1-5; 9 nucleotides match TRBD1. V shed 3 bases, J shed 6 bases, and the junction held 7 bases outside the gene matches. This CDR3 region has 15 residues. Germline V gene data show CDR1 as SGHNT and CDR2 as YYREEE (reference sequence). The DNA of the CDR3 is TGTGCCAGCAGCTCCGGGACAGGGTTTGGTCAGCCCCAGCATTTT. This gives the protein CASSSGTGFGQPQHF.